This T cell receptor (beta chain) appears in the sequencing data of a study of T cells in Graves' hyperthyroidism and ophthalmopathy (dated by TCRdb to about 2019). Broadly, across the study: Peripheral blood samples were taken at the time of initial diagnosis, prior to any treatment. To identify TCR V-J signatures that set the groups apart, the researchers used a discovery cohort of about a hundred patients, made up of fewer than 50 with Graves' ophthalmopathy and 55 to 65 with stable Graves' hyperthyroidism. An independent validation cohort of under 20 hyperthyroidism patients and 17 patients who later progressed to ophthalmopathy tested prospective prediction of ophthalmopathy. The approximately 100 discovery patients were divided at random into training and test sets in a 7:3 ratio. In about 6 Graves' hyperthyroidism patients, the study also compared T-cell repertoires from thyroid tissue with T-cell repertoires from blood. Following sampling, methimazole starting at 30 mg daily was given to hyperthyroidism patients, and high-dose intravenous methylprednisolone was given to ophthalmopathy patients. TCR Vbeta CDR3 sequencing of 120 to 150 peripheral blood samples (over 40 ophthalmopathy, 75 or so hyperthyroidism and approximately 17 progressor patients) is reported in the paper. Study-wide conclusions, independent of this receptor: A model built on a 13 V-J signature distinguished ophthalmopathy from stable hyperthyroidism, reaching about 88% sensitivity and approximately 83% specificity in cross-validation and 80%/75% in testing. Most expanded thyroid clonotypes (frequency above 0.001) were also detected in blood, suggesting blood repertoires may reflect thyroid immune responses. Sample size was not statistically predetermined, and blinding of investigators to group allocation was not performed. In validation, the model predicted progression to ophthalmopathy with 65% to 71% sensitivity and less than 80% specificity, a median of 6.5 months before onset.

The TCR beta CDR3 regions were amplified from the RNA transcripts. For the first round of RT-PCR on the TCR CDR3, the HTBI primer set was used together with the Qiagen OneStep RT-PCR kit. A second multiplex PCR round built the libraries, followed by size selection and purification. The libraries were sequenced on an Illumina HiSeq2000 using paired-end 100 bp reads. In the original analysis: Raw data were processed with SOAPnuke, discarding reads with adapters, uncalled bases, mean Phred below 15, or no exact constant-primer or identifier match. COPE v1.2.5 was used to merge high-quality paired reads, and clonotypes were defined as unique nucleotide sequences. MiTCR v1.1 was used to align clonotypes to the IMGT TRBV, TRBD and TRBJ reference segments. Only V-J combinations with frequency above 0.0001, covering 99% to 99.2% of repertoires, were analysed. The TCS score was defined as F50 (clonal expansion) divided by E x V (chaos), with BLOSUM62-based TCRdist calculated between CDR3 peptides within each V-J. Welch's t-statistics and random forest reduced around 510 V-J features to 13, which were used in a naive Bayes classifier (R e1071). In TCRdb, the public reads were trimmed at Q25 with fastp and aligned with MiXCR, with productive beta chains retained. Records with the same CDR3 protein are collapsed into one entry carrying the most frequent genes and DNA. The V and J calls come from TCRdb's annotation, not from the publication. The table for this sample lists fewer than 350,000 distinct CDR3 sequences; approximately 18% of them were counted only once. The top ten clonotypes cover about 35% of the sample.

CDR1 and CDR2 (MDHEN, SYDVKM) derive from the germline V gene. From cysteine to phenylalanine, the CDR3 is 14 amino acids long. CDR3 DNA is the only sequence kept; it has 42 bases, read in frame from the first base. V and J are truncated by 3 bases and 6 bases respectively, leaving an intervening sequence of 11 bases. Ophthalmopathy patients had moderately to severely active disease, with a Clinical Activity Score of 3 or more, a NOSPECS grade of 4 or more, and a disease duration of less than 3 months. Any patient with an uncontrolled infection, another autoimmune disease, pregnancy or lactation was excluded. Diagnoses were established on the basis of clinical symptoms, serum thyroxine and TRAb, thyroid ultrasound, and orbital computed tomography. Ficoll-Paque density gradient centrifugation was used to isolate PBMCs from about 10 ml of fresh peripheral blood. Total RNA was extracted using Trizol reagent, and RNA quality was assessed on an Agilent 2100 Bioanalyzer.

Of note for this clonotype: It has no known antigen specificity. Per-base quality was not reported, and no clone a single base away is much larger than it.

The sequence came from a man between 45 and 60 years old with Graves' ophthalmopathy. The sample was blood. The rearranged chain carries TRBV28 and TRBJ2-2; TRBD1 is a possible D gene, resting on 5 matching bases. The DNA reads as follows: TGTGCCAGCAGTTTTGCAGGGCGGTCCGGGGAGCTGTTTTTT. The encoded protein is CASSFAGRSGELFF.